The T cell receptor beta chain under discussion was sequenced for a study of blood T cell repertoires in COVID-19. The wider study: Sample material is recorded as cDNA or gDNA derived from T cells, B-cell-depleted T cells, or PBMCs.

Method: immunoSEQ multiplex PCR; TCRdb's copy keeps in-frame clones and lacks some. The sample lists about 180,000 clones; about 86% were seen once. The receptor comes from a woman in her 70s with COVID-19, enrolled during active disease. Sequenced: peripheral blood.

DNA for the CDR3: TGTGCCAGCAGCCAAGATTGGGACAGGTTTAGTTCACCCCTCCACTTT. This translates into CASSQDWDRFSSPLHF. This sequence joins TRBV4-2 and TRBJ1-6; TRBD1 matches at 8 bases. Germline CDR1 LGHNA, CDR2 YNFKEQ. The V and J ends lost 0 bases and 9 bases, in that order; junction bases with no gene match: 7. This CDR3 spans 16 amino acids.